The rows below give T cell receptor beta chains drawn from one sample of a study of cytomegalovirus exposure and HLA in healthy donors. Repertoires were generated with immunoSEQ multiplex PCR, while TCRdb's copy carries only in-frame clones and drops some. The sample carries under 200,000 clones, about 81% recorded once. Sequencing was carried out using PBMCs. The receptor set was obtained from a girl between 10 and 17 years old in good health and CMV-seropositive. Each CDR3 is given with its conserved first and last residue. Each record gives: D gene, J gene, clone size, V gene, CDR3 DNA, CDR3 protein. D genes are given only for firm matches. Clone size, where shown, is once, few, many, or a class for clones that have expanded.

TRBD2 | TRBJ2-5 | - | TRBV19 | TGTGCCAGTGCTAGCGGGGGGGCAGGTGGAGAGACCCAGTACTTC | CASASGGAGGETQYF
TRBD1 | TRBJ1-4 | - | TRBV18 | TGTGCCAGCTCCCCGGGACAGGGAGGTGAAAAACTGTTTTTT | CASSPGQGGEKLFF
TRBD1 | TRBJ1-1 | - | TRBV25-1 | TGTGCCAGCAGTGAGGACAGGGCTAACGCTGAAGCTTTCTTT | CASSEDRANAEAFF
- | TRBJ2-1 | once | TRBV11-3 | TGTGCCAGCAGCTTAGGAGTCATCAATGAGCAGTTCTTC | CASSLGVINEQFF
- | TRBJ1-6 | - | TRBV19 | TGTGCCAGTAGTTACCTCCCGCAGGTTGGATATAATTCACCCCTCCACTTT | CASSYLPQVGYNSPLHF
- | TRBJ2-1 | - | TRBV6-4 | TGTGCCAGCAGTGACAGGGGAAACAATGAGCAGTTCTTC | CASSDRGNNEQFF
TRBD2 | TRBJ2-1 | - | TRBV29-1 | TGCAGCGTTGATGCGACTAGCCATGAGCAGTTCTTC | CSVDATSHEQFF
- | TRBJ1-2 | - | TRBV2 | TGTGCCAGCAGGGTACCGGGACAAAGGGACTATGGCTACACCTTC | CASRVPGQRDYGYTF
TRBD2 | TRBJ2-7 | - | TRBV7-9 | TGTTCCAGCAGCTTAGGAGTTGCTAGCGGGAGTATCTACGAGCAGTACTTC | CSSSLGVASGSIYEQYF
TRBD1 | TRBJ2-7 | - | TRBV29-1 | TGCAGCGTCGAGACAGGGAACGAGCAGTACTTC | CSVETGNEQYF
TRBD2 | TRBJ2-7 | - | TRBV5-4 | TGTGCCAGCAGCTCCTCAACGGGACTAGCGGCCCACGAGCAGTACTTC | CASSSSTGLAAHEQYF
- | TRBJ1-2 | - | TRBV7-3 | TGTGCCAGCAGCTTAACTCCCGGAGGGAGTTATGGCTACACCTTC | CASSLTPGGSYGYTF
- | TRBJ1-1 | - | TRBV2 | TGTGCCAGCAGTGTAAGACAGAACACTGAAGCTTTCTTT | CASSVRQNTEAFF
- | TRBJ2-2 | - | TRBV2 | TGTGCCAGCAGTGAAGCTCAGCGGGGGGAGCTGTTTTTT | CASSEAQRGELFF
- | TRBJ1-4 | - | TRBV28 | TGTGCCAGCAGAGCCGGGACACGCAAACTGTTTTTT | CASRAGTRKLFF
- | TRBJ1-2 | few | TRBV5-1 | TGCGCCAGCAGCTTGCACAGGGATGGCTACACCTTC | CASSLHRDGYTF
- | TRBJ2-1 | - | TRBV6-4 | TGTGCCAGCAGTGACTTTCGAGGGGAGCAGTTCTTC | CASSDFRGEQFF
- | TRBJ1-2 | - | TRBV7-2 | TGTGCCAGCAGCTTAGGAGGAACCAACTATGGCTACACCTTC | CASSLGGTNYGYTF
- | TRBJ1-4 | - | TRBV5-6 | TGTGCCAGCAGCTTTTTCGACAGGATTAATGAAAAACTGTTTTTT | CASSFFDRINEKLFF
TRBD1 | TRBJ2-1 | - | TRBV25-1 | TGTGCCAGCACTGGGTCGGCGGGACAGGGGTTCAATGAGCAGTTCTTC | CASTGSAGQGFNEQFF
TRBD2 | TRBJ2-7 | - | TRBV6-6 | TGTGCCAGCAGATTCGGACTAGCGGGAATCTACGAGCAGTACTTC | CASRFGLAGIYEQYF
- | TRBJ1-1 | - | TRBV29-1 | TGCAGCGTGGGACACGCGAACACTGAAGCTTTCTTT | CSVGHANTEAFF
- | TRBJ2-5 | - | TRBV5-1 | TGCGCCAGCAGCTTGGCAGGGGACCAAGAGACCCAGTACTTC | CASSLAGDQETQYF
TRBD1 | TRBJ2-2 | - | TRBV2 | TGTGCCAGCAGCGCAGACAGGGGCGCAGGCACCGGGGAGCTGTTTTTT | CASSADRGAGTGELFF
- | TRBJ1-2 | - | TRBV10-3 | TGTGCCATCAGTGAGGGCGGAACTAACTATGGCTACACCTTC | CAISEGGTNYGYTF
TRBD1 | TRBJ2-2 | - | TRBV11-1 | TGTGCCAGCAGCTACAGACAGGGCACCGGGGAGCTGTTTTTT | CASSYRQGTGELFF
- | TRBJ2-3 | - | TRBV5-1 | TGCGCCAGCAGCTTATTAACAGATACGCAGTATTTT | CASSLLTDTQYF
TRBD2 | TRBJ2-7 | - | TRBV18 | TGTGCCAGCTCACGCGGGACTACCTACGAGCAGTACTTC | CASSRGTTYEQYF
TRBD2 | TRBJ2-2 | - | TRBV19 | TGTGCCAGTAGATCCGGGACTAGTAGGGCCAACACCGGGGAGCTGTTTTTT | CASRSGTSRANTGELFF
- | TRBJ2-1 | - | TRBV9 | TGTGCCAGCAGCGTAGGGCCGGGGGGCCGTATTGAGCAGTTCTTC | CASSVGPGGRIEQFF
TRBD2 | TRBJ2-7 | - | TRBV30 | TGTGCCTGGAGTGATAGGGGACTAGCGGGAGGAGGTGCGCACGAGCAGTACTTC | CAWSDRGLAGGGAHEQYF
TRBD2 | TRBJ2-2 | few | TRBV7-4 | TGTGCCAGCCTAAAGGTAGCGGGAGGCCGAATTCCCGGGGAGCTGTTTTTT | CASLKVAGGRIPGELFF
- | TRBJ1-2 | - | TRBV7-9 | TGTGCCAGCAGCTCTAGATTTGTGTCGGGTAGAGATAATGGCTACACCTTC | CASSSRFVSGRDNGYTF
TRBD1 | TRBJ2-7 | - | TRBV28 | TGTGCCAGCAGTTCCTCATGGGACAGCCAGTACTTC | CASSSSWDSQYF
TRBD1 | TRBJ2-3 | - | TRBV7-6 | TGTGCCAGCAGCGGCCGACAGGGGAACACAGATACGCAGTATTTT | CASSGRQGNTDTQYF
- | TRBJ2-7 | - | TRBV11-2 | TGTGCCAGCAGTCCTGTCGCAGGGATCTCCTACGAGCAGTACTTC | CASSPVAGISYEQYF
- | TRBJ2-3 | - | TRBV5-5 | TGTGCCAGCAGCCGAGTCACAGATACGCAGTATTTT | CASSRVTDTQYF
TRBD1 | TRBJ2-2 | - | TRBV6-5 | TGTGCCAGCATCATGGACAGGGGGAGCACCGGGGAGCTGTTTTTT | CASIMDRGSTGELFF
- | TRBJ2-7 | once | TRBV4-2 | TGTGCCAGCAGCCAAGTAAATAAGTACAGATATTACGAGCAGTACTTC | CASSQVNKYRYYEQYF
TRBD1 | TRBJ2-1 | - | TRBV9 | TGTGCCAGCAGCCAGGGACAGGGGACCTACAATGAGCAGTTCTTC | CASSQGQGTYNEQFF
- | TRBJ2-5 | - | TRBV28 | TGTGCCAGCAGCCAGTTGGTCCAAGAGACCCAGTACTTC | CASSQLVQETQYF
TRBD1 | TRBJ1-5 | few | TRBV18 | TGTGCCAGCTCACCCGGACAGGGGGCGAGCAATCAGCCCCAGCATTTT | CASSPGQGASNQPQHF
- | TRBJ2-1 | - | TRBV5-4 | TGTGCCAGCAGCTTTATAGGCCAGGGGAATGAGCAGTTCTTC | CASSFIGQGNEQFF
- | TRBJ2-7 | - | TRBV6-6 | TGTGCCAGCAGTTACTCGAAGGGGTACGAGCAGTACTTC | CASSYSKGYEQYF
- | TRBJ1-1 | few | TRBV9 | TGTGCCAGCAGCGTAGGTGGGCCGGGGGACACTGAAGCTTTCTTT | CASSVGGPGDTEAFF
TRBD1 | TRBJ2-5 | - | TRBV5-4 | TGTGCCAGCAGCCCGGACAGGCAAGAGACCCAGTACTTC | CASSPDRQETQYF
- | TRBJ2-7 | once | TRBV11-3 | TGTGCCAGCAGCTCAACACTTGGCAACAGGGCCTACGAGCAGTACTTC | CASSSTLGNRAYEQYF
- | TRBJ1-1 | - | TRBV7-9 | TGTGCCAGCAGCTCTACCCATCAGGCAGAAGCTTTCTTT | CASSSTHQAEAFF
- | TRBJ1-1 | - | TRBV28 | TGTGCCAGCAGGGACAGAGCGATGAACACTGAAGCTTTCTTT | CASRDRAMNTEAFF
TRBD1 | TRBJ2-2 | - | TRBV7-3 | TGTGCCAGCAGCCTTCCGGGACAGGGTACCGGGGAGCTGTTTTTT | CASSLPGQGTGELFF